The subject of this entry is one TCR beta chain. Antigen unknown. Treatment denoted: oral pan-JAK inhibitor, 5-10 mg twice daily. This entry is derived from a study of CD8+ T cells in alopecia areata. Overall study results and limits: Lesional scalp, especially alopecia totalis/universalis, showed higher clonality than normal scalp. Tofacitinib significantly brought down scalp clonality and expanded CD8+ clones among top 100.

RNA, once extracted, was reverse transcribed into cDNA for use as the sequencing template. Profiled with immunoSEQ multiplex PCR; TCRdb holds only in-frame clones, not every one. The repertoire has around 190,000 clones, 64% of them found once; the top ten carry 1.3%. The V gene's germline CDR1 is GTSNPN and CDR2 SVGIG (reference sequence). The CDR3 is 13 residues long. J was trimmed by 7 bases and V by 5 bases; bases with no gene match: 8. V is TRBV30 and J is TRBJ1-5; 7 nucleotides match TRBD1. The TCR originated in a human donor with alopecia areata. Sequenced here: CD4+ T cells sorted from blood, sampled at week 49, from a patient treated with tofacitinib. The CDR3 spells CAWSTGDRQPQHF. CDR3 sequence (DNA): TGTGCCTGGTCAACAGGGGACCGGCAGCCCCAGCATTTT.